This entry lists 7 T cell receptor beta chains sequenced from one sample in a study of T cell repertoires in cytomegalovirus infection. TCRdb recomputed calls from the reads with MiXCR, one row per CDR3 protein. Of about 360,000 distinct CDR3 sequences listed, 15% to 20% were seen once; the top ten hold 8.5% to 10%. The specimen sequenced was PBMCs. The source is a human donor in good health (CMV status not recorded). Some clones in this sample may be carry-over from other donors' samples.

This clonotype was counted between two and nine times. V usage is TRBV28 and J usage is TRBJ2-1; 9 positions match TRBD1. Per germline, CDR1 MDHEN and CDR2 SYDVKM. J gave up 7 bases and V 4 bases, and 8 bases lay outside the gene matches. This CDR3 contains 15 residues. The CDR3 spells CASSSPGQGRNEQFF. The CDR3 DNA sequence: TGTGCCAGCAGTTCCCCCGGACAGGGGAGGAATGAGCAGTTCTTC.

In its sample, this clonotype was seen a few times. J is TRBJ1-1 and V is TRBV7-9; D remains ambiguous. Germline V lookup: CDR1 SEHNR, CDR2 FQNEAQ (reference sequence). The CDR3 length is 16 residues. The V end was cut by 5 bases, the J end by 4 bases, with 20 bases between. In DNA, the CDR3 is TGTGCCAGCAGCCCAGACCATGGGGAGGCGGGCACTGAAGCTTTCTTT. This encodes CASSPDHGEAGTEAFF.

This clonotype was seen more than once but under ten times. V gene TRBV29-1 combines with J gene TRBJ2-7; 7 nucleotides agree with TRBD2. CDR1 and CDR2 from the germline V gene are SQVTM and ANQGSEA. V lost 7 bases to trimming and J lost 3 bases; unmatched junction nucleotides: 12. CDR3 length: 14 residues. Written as DNA, the CDR3 is TGCAGCGCGGAGGTACCGGGACTACACTACGAGCAGTACTTC. Amino acids: CSAEVPGLHYEQYF.

This clonotype was found many times. The genes are TRBV6-6 and TRBJ2-5, with unresolved D. This CDR3 spans 15 amino acids. Germline CDR1 and CDR2: MNHNY and SVGAGI (reference sequence). The germline V and J ends were trimmed by 0 bases and 3 bases, with 11 bases remaining between them. CDR3: CASSYSVAGEETQYF. CDR3 bases: TGTGCCAGCAGTTACTCGGTGGCAGGTGAAGAGACCCAGTACTTC.

In nucleotides, the CDR3 is TGTGCCAGCTCACGGGGATTACCGGACAGGATGAATGGCTACACCTTC. Translating gives CASSRGLPDRMNGYTF. The V gene is TRBV18, the J gene TRBJ1-2; TRBD1 aligns across 7 bases. This CDR3 region has 16 residues. Losses at the gene ends were 4 bases for V and 6 bases for J; bases not matched to a gene: 14. Germline V gene lookup returns CDR1 KGHSH and CDR2 LQKENI.

The chain has TRBV20-1 and TRBJ1-5, with D possibly matching TRBD1 (5 bases). V lost 4 bases to trimming and J lost 5 bases, with 24 bases between them. Germline CDR1 and CDR2: DFQATT and SNEGSKA (reference sequence). The CDR3 spans 17 residues. The CDR3 DNA reads TGCAGTGCTATTAAGGGAGGGACTCGGCGTGGGGATCAGCCCCAGCATTTT. Its translation: CSAIKGGTRRGDQPQHF.

This clonotype was detected ten times or more. The chain employs TRBV4-1 and TRBJ1-2; possibly TRBD1 for D (5 bases). Germline V gives CDR1 MGHRA, CDR2 YSYEKL. This CDR3 is 16 amino acids long. V lost 4 bases and J lost 4, with 19 bases in between. CDR3 protein: CASSPRPGGDGYGYTF. The CDR3 DNA is TGCGCCAGCAGCCCCCGCCCCGGGGGGGATGGCTATGGCTACACCTTC.